These 3 T cell receptor beta chains came from one sample sequenced in a study of blood T cells in healthy people across ages (dated by TCRdb to about 2015). The receptor library was made with 5' RACE. Sequenced using an Illumina HiSeq 2500. A second 7 to 11 cycle PCR used a sample-barcoded 5' primer and a J-beta primer mix. Through fastp at Q25 and MiXCR, TCRdb rebuilt clones from the public reads, retaining in-frame beta chains. Rows are combined by CDR3 protein, so each entry shows the most common genes and DNA. The sample includes around 1,100,000 distinct CDR3 sequences, with more than 30% observed a single time. Clones ranked in the top ten supply around 13% of the sample. Sequencing was done on a sample of blood. The receptors were gathered from a man aged 18 to 30 in good health.

There are a few counts of this clonotype. This chain's CDR3 is CASSPTSASGSYEQYF. In nucleotides, the CDR3 is TGTGCCAGCAGCCCGACTAGTGCTAGCGGTTCCTACGAGCAGTACTTC. The V call is TRBV7-9, the J call TRBJ2-7; 7 bases are a match to TRBD2. The trim removed 5 bases at V and 1 base at J, leaving 11 bases unmatched. CDR1 and CDR2 (germline): SEHNR, FQNEAQ (reference sequence). CDR3 length equals 16 residues.

The V gene is TRBV7-9, the J gene TRBJ1-6; D remains ambiguous. V lost 4 bases and J lost 7, with 17 bases in between. The CDR3 contains 16 residues. Germline V CDR1 and CDR2: SEHNR, FQNEAQ (reference sequence). CDR3 residues: CASSSVDTAENSPLHF. As DNA, the CDR3 is TGTGCCAGCAGCTCAGTTGACACAGCCGAGAATTCACCCCTCCACTTT.

This clonotype was picked up many times. J is TRBJ2-3 and V is TRBV9; 8 nucleotides align to TRBD2. Germline lookup yields CDR1 SGDLS and CDR2 YYNGEE. This CDR3 contains 15 residues. The junction had 5 bases not matched to a gene; V was cut back by 2 bases and J by 3 bases. DNA for the CDR3: TGTGCCAGCAGCGTTCCGGGGGGGATGACAGATACGCAGTATTTT. It codes for CASSVPGGMTDTQYF.